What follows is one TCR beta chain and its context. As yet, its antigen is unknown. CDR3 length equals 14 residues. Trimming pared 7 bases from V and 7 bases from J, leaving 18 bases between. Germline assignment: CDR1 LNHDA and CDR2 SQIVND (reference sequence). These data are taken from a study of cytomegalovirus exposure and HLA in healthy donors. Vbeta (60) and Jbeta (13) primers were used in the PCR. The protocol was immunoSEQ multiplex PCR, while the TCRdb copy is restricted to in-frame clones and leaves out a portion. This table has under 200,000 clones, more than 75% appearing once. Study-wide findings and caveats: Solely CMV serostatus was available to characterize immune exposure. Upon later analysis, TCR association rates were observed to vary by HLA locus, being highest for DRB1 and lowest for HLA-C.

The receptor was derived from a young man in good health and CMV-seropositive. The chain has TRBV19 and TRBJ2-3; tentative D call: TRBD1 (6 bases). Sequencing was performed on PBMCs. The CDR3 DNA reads TGTGCCAGTACCTCCAGGGACAATGCATATACGCAGTATTTT. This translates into CASTSRDNAYTQYF.